This T cell receptor beta chain came from a study of cytomegalovirus exposure and HLA in healthy donors. Trimming left V 2 bases short and J 0 bases short, with 17 bases between. The germline V gene encodes CDR1 WSHSY and CDR2 SAAADI. The CDR3 runs to 18 residues. PCR was performed using 60 Vbeta and 13 Jbeta primers. The method was immunoSEQ multiplex PCR; TCRdb's version includes in-frame clones alone and lacks a portion of them. The profile shows 100,000 or so clones, roughly 82% of them singletons. The TCR originated in a man aged 50 to 60 in good health and CMV-seronegative. This chain connects TRBV10-2 to TRBJ2-4, with D maybe TRBD1 (5 bases). The sample was PBMCs. CDR3 nucleotides: TGCGCCAGCAGTGAGGACAGATATCGGCCCCTAGCCAAAAACATTCAGTACTTC. Amino acid sequence: CASSEDRYRPLAKNIQYF.